The TCR beta chain described here comes from a study of persistence of HIV-infected CD4 T cells. As for the study in general: Suppressive ART had lasted a median of roughly eight years. Study-wide points: TCRbeta richness was lower in CMV- and Gag-responding cells than in anti-CD3/anti-CD28-responding cells.

The germline V gene encodes CDR1 SGHTA and CDR2 FQGNSA. The trim removed 6 bases at V and 1 base at J, leaving 5 bases unmatched. This CDR3 contains 16 residues. Anti-CD3/anti-CD28 beads served as a nonspecific positive control stimulus. Responding CD4+ T cells were sorted by upregulation of both CD40 ligand and CD69. The libraries were made with immunoSEQ version 4 in survey mode. TCRdb's copy holds only in-frame clones and misses some; the assay was immunoSEQ multiplex PCR. The profile shows tens of thousands of clones, more than 85% of them singletons. Turning to this clone: Its antigen is still unknown.

Sample: CD4+ T cells sorted from PBMCs after approximately 19-hour stimulation, taken from a patient who received antiretroviral therapy. V is TRBV7-2 and J is TRBJ2-3; 12 bases are a match to TRBD2. This sequence was found in an adult man with HIV who was CMV-seropositive. The CDR3, as DNA: TGTGCCAGCAGTTTATGGACTAGCGGGGGCACAGATACGCAGTATTTT. Translating it yields CASSLWTSGGTDTQYF. The whole variable domain, remainder taken from reference TRBV7-2 and TRBJ2-3, is GAGVSQSPSNKVTEKGKDVELRCDPISGHTALYWYRQSLGQGLEFLIYFQGNSAPDKSGLPSDRFSAERTGGSVSTLTIQRTQQEDSAVYLCASSLWTSGGTDTQYFGPGTRLTVL.